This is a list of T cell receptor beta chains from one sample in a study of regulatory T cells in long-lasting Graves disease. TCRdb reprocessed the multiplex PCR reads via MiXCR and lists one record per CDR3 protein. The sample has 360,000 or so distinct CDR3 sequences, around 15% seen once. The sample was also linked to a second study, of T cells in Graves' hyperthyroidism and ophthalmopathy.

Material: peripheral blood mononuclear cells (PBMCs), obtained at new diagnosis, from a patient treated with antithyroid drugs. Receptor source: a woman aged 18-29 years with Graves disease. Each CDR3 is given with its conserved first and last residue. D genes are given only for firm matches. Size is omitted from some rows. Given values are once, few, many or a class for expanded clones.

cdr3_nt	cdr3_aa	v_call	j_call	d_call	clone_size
TGTGCCACCAGCAGCGGGGGGACAGCTTACGAGCAGTACTTC	CATSSGGTAYEQYF	TRBV15	TRBJ2-7	-	-
TGTGCCAGCAGTTACGGAGGTCCCATCGAGAGCAATCAGCCCCAGCATTTT	CASSYGGPIESNQPQHF	TRBV6-2/TRBV6-3	TRBJ1-5	-	few
TGTGCCAGTAGTATAGGACAGTACACTGAAGCTTTCTTT	CASSIGQYTEAFF	TRBV19	TRBJ1-1	-	-
TGTGCCAGCACCCTAGCGCGAGATTATGGCTACACCTTC	CASTLARDYGYTF	TRBV28	TRBJ1-2	-	many
TGTGCCAGCAGCCGGGGCACACGAACAAACACCGGGGAGCTGTTTTTT	CASSRGTRTNTGELFF	TRBV11-2	TRBJ2-2	-	many
TGTGCCAGCAGTGGCCTTGCAGGGGATGGCTACACCTTC	CASSGLAGDGYTF	TRBV6-1	TRBJ1-2	-	many
TGTGCCAGCAAGAGCGGGAGCATGAACAATGAGCAGTTCTTC	CASKSGSMNNEQFF	TRBV12-3/TRBV12-4	TRBJ2-1	TRBD2	many
TGTGCCTGGGACCAGGGGACAAATAGAGCTTTCTTT	CAWDQGTNRAFF	TRBV30	TRBJ1-1	-	-
TGTGCCACCCGGACACCCCAAGAGACCCAGTACTTC	CATRTPQETQYF	TRBV28	TRBJ2-5	-	few
TGTGCCAGCAGCCCGGGTGGAACCGGGGAGCTGTTTTTT	CASSPGGTGELFF	TRBV7-3	TRBJ2-2	-	many
TGTGCCAGCAACAAAGACGGGGGGCCCTACGAGCAGTACTTC	CASNKDGGPYEQYF	TRBV7-9	TRBJ2-7	-	few
TGTGCCAGCAGTCCCGGGTCCGGGACAGGGCATGGCTACACCTTC	CASSPGSGTGHGYTF	TRBV27	TRBJ1-2	TRBD1	many
TGTGCCTTAAACACCGGGGAGCCGTTTTTT	CALNTGEPFF	TRBV30	TRBJ2-2	-	few
TGTGCCAGCACCCCAGGACAGATTAACTATGGCTACACCTTC	CASTPGQINYGYTF	TRBV28	TRBJ1-2	-	many
TGCAGTGCTACACGGAGGACAGGGAACCAAGAGACCCAGTACTTC	CSATRRTGNQETQYF	TRBV20-1	TRBJ2-5	TRBD1	many
TGTGCCAGCAGCCCCCAGGGGAACACCGGGGAGCTGTTTTTT	CASSPQGNTGELFF	TRBV13	TRBJ2-2	-	many
TGTGCCAGCAGCCAAGCAGCTGAGACGGGGCGGGACGCCTCCGCCAAAAACATTCAGTACTTC	CASSQAAETGRDASAKNIQYF	TRBV4-2	TRBJ2-4	-	many
TGCAGTGCTAGAGATCGTGATAACACCGGGGAGCTGTTTTTT	CSARDRDNTGELFF	TRBV20-1	TRBJ2-2	-	-
TGTGCCAGCAGCCTATTACCTACCGGGAAGGAGCCCCAGCATTTT	CASSLLPTGKEPQHF	TRBV6-1	TRBJ1-5	-	-
TGTGCCACCAGCAGAGATGTCGGGGGGAAGGGCTACAATGAGCAGTTCTTC	CATSRDVGGKGYNEQFF	TRBV15	TRBJ2-1	TRBD2	few
TGCGCCAGCAGCCGGGACAGGAACGGACTTTGCACCTTC	CASSRDRNGLCTF	TRBV5-1	TRBJ1-2	TRBD1	many
TGTGCCTGGAGTGTAGGGACTGAAGCTTTCTTT	CAWSVGTEAFF	TRBV30	TRBJ1-1	-	many
TGTGCCAGCCGCTGGAAGGGTTCTACCTACGAGCAGTACTTC	CASRWKGSTYEQYF	TRBV28	TRBJ2-7	-	many
TGTGCCAGCAGTGAAGCGCAAAGTAAGCGTCAGCCCCAGCATTTT	CASSEAQSKRQPQHF	TRBV6-1	TRBJ1-5	-	-
TGTGCCAGCAGCGTAGGTGCGGGACTAGCGGGGGCCGCTGGGGACGAGCAGTACTTC	CASSVGAGLAGAAGDEQYF	TRBV9	TRBJ2-7	TRBD2	many
TGCAGTGCCCTTCCGGGACAGGGGTTTCGGCAGCCCCAGCATTTT	CSALPGQGFRQPQHF	TRBV20-1	TRBJ1-5	TRBD1	many
TGTGCCAGCAGCCTAGCGGGGGGACTTATCCAAGAGACCCAGTACTTC	CASSLAGGLIQETQYF	TRBV6-1	TRBJ2-5	TRBD2	-
TGTGCCAGCAGACTGGGGCGGCCCCAGCATTTT	CASRLGRPQHF	TRBV6-1	TRBJ1-5	-	few
TGTGCCAGCAGCCAAGGGGACCTACTAAGCGGCTACGAGCAGTACTTC	CASSQGDLLSGYEQYF	TRBV3-1	TRBJ2-7	-	many
TGTGCCAGCAGCCCAGAAGGGTCTGGGGCCAACGTCCTGACTTTC	CASSPEGSGANVLTF	TRBV7-9	TRBJ2-6	-	many
TGTGCCAGCAGCTTCGGACACAAAGCCTACGAGCAGTACTTC	CASSFGHKAYEQYF	TRBV11-2	TRBJ2-7	-	few
TGTGCCAGCAGCCCTAGGACAGATATTGAAGCTTTCTTT	CASSPRTDIEAFF	TRBV2	TRBJ1-1	-	many
TGTGCCAGCAACTTCGGGGGGCCAGAGACCCAGTACTTC	CASNFGGPETQYF	TRBV28	TRBJ2-5	-	few
TGTGCCAGCAGCCAAACGGGGACTAGCGGGTACAATGAGCAGTTCTTC	CASSQTGTSGYNEQFF	TRBV3-1	TRBJ2-1	TRBD2	many
TGTGCCAGTAGTATTGCTTCCGAGACAGGGGCCTATGGCTACACCTTC	CASSIASETGAYGYTF	TRBV19	TRBJ1-2	TRBD1	once
TGTGCCAGCAGTTATAAGGGGGATAGCAATCAGCCCCAGCATTTT	CASSYKGDSNQPQHF	TRBV5-6	TRBJ1-5	-	few
TGTGCCAGCAGCTTAGCTTGGGTATCGGAACCATACAATGAGCAGTTCTTC	CASSLAWVSEPYNEQFF	TRBV11-2	TRBJ2-1	-	-
TGTGCCAGCAGCCAAGTAGGTCGGACGGCTAGCACAGATACGCAGTATTTT	CASSQVGRTASTDTQYF	TRBV14	TRBJ2-3	-	many
TGTGCCGGCAGCTTATCTAGTAGCCTCAGATCCTACGAGCAGTACTTC	CAGSLSSSLRSYEQYF	TRBV7-6	TRBJ2-7	-	-
TGTGCCAGCTCACCGCACATGACTCCTAGCTCCTACAATGAGCAGTTCTTC	CASSPHMTPSSYNEQFF	TRBV18	TRBJ2-1	-	many
TGTGCCACCAGTGAGTCAGGTTTCAGGGGGCAAGGACAGGACACTGAAGCTTTCTTT	CATSESGFRGQGQDTEAFF	TRBV24-1	TRBJ1-1	TRBD1	many